Listed below are T cell receptor beta chains from one sample, sequenced in a study of control samples from healthy donors and cancer patients. The assay was immunoSEQ multiplex PCR, and TCRdb's table has in-frame clones only and misses some. The sample lists 90,000 to 95,000 clones, over 80% occurring once. Source material: blood. These receptors came from a man aged 25 to 40 in good health. Both conserved end residues are part of each CDR3. A D gene is named only where the DNA matches it firmly. Clone sizes are given selectively: once, few, many, or a class where the clone is expanded.

clone_size,v_call,j_call,d_call,cdr3_nt,cdr3_aa
NA,TRBV5-1,TRBJ2-3,NA,TGCGCCAGCAGCTTGGCAGTAGGGTCCGGCACAGATACGCAGTATTTT,CASSLAVGSGTDTQYF
NA,TRBV6-6,TRBJ2-2,NA,TGTGCCGGGGGAAGGGGGGACGCCGGGGAGCTGTTTTTT,CAGGRGDAGELFF
NA,TRBV2,TRBJ1-4,NA,TGTGCCAGCAGTGGGGCAGATGGAGAAAAACTGTTTTTT,CASSGADGEKLFF
NA,TRBV6-5,TRBJ1-6,NA,TGTGCCAGCAACCGAGGGGATGATTCACCCCTCCACTTT,CASNRGDDSPLHF
NA,TRBV10-1,TRBJ2-3,TRBD2,TGCGCCAGCAGTGAGGTAGCGGGGGGGTTCGATACGCAGTATTTT,CASSEVAGGFDTQYF
NA,TRBV5-1,TRBJ2-7,TRBD1,TGCGCCAGCAGCTTGTACGGGACAGGGACCTACGAGCAGTACTTC,CASSLYGTGTYEQYF
few,TRBV12-3/TRBV12-4,TRBJ2-7,NA,TGTGCCAGCAGACTGACAGATTCCTACGAGCAGTACTTC,CASRLTDSYEQYF
NA,TRBV7-9,TRBJ1-1,TRBD1,TGTGCCAGCAGCTTAGGGAACAGGGGCGGCACTGAAGCTTTCTTT,CASSLGNRGGTEAFF
NA,TRBV11-3,TRBJ2-2,NA,TGTGCCAGCAGCCCGGGATGGGGGTACACCGGGGAGCTGTTTTTT,CASSPGWGYTGELFF
NA,TRBV29-1,TRBJ2-7,NA,TGCAGCGTTGGGCAGGCGTCCTACGAGCAGTACTTC,CSVGQASYEQYF
NA,TRBV2,TRBJ2-7,TRBD2,TGTGCCAACCAGAAGACTAGCTCCCAATCCCGCTACGAGCAGTACTTC,CANQKTSSQSRYEQYF